This TCR beta chain was retrieved from a study of regulatory T cells in long-lasting Graves disease (dated by TCRdb to about 2021). Notes on the research overall: Newly diagnosed Graves' disease patients had taken antithyroid drugs for less than 3 months. Patients with persistent Graves' disease were compared with patients with newly diagnosed Graves' disease using TCR sequencing and RNA sequencing of peripheral blood. The study was conducted in China and was registered as a clinical trial. TCR sequencing covered 13 persistent and around 20 newly diagnosed Graves' disease patients, about 35 samples in total.

To note about this clonotype: Its specific antigen is unknown. One base away there is no much larger clone; base qualities are not given.

What the research found in general, with its limitations: Because the primary lesion, thyroid tissue, could not be accessed, the study looked at peripheral blood alone. Compared with newly diagnosed patients, patients with persistent Graves' disease had lower TCR Shannon entropy and fewer highly expanded clones, which suggests clonal expansion. Sequencing and analysis were limited to the TCR beta chain. Patients with persistent disease shared more public clonotypes (about 2,700) than newly diagnosed patients did (more than 900). The authors noted that the small sample size was a limitation that may lower accuracy.

The time point label, read with the paper, signifies: newly diagnosed GD, antithyroid drugs for less than 3 months. For both TCR sequencing and RNA sequencing, RNA was extracted from PBMCs in TRIzol. The diagnosis of Graves' disease was made according to American Thyroid Association guidelines. The patients came from an endocrinology department in Xi'an, China. From each patient, approximately 9 milliliters of peripheral blood was collected into an EDTA anticoagulant tube. Ficoll Paque Plus density gradient separation was used to isolate PBMCs, and no further T cell sorting was performed. An Agilent 2100 Bioanalyzer and agarose gel were used to check RNA quality, and a NanoDrop 2000 was used to measure RNA concentration. The library was produced with multiplex PCR. The listed sequencing device is Illumina HiSeq 4000. TCR beta libraries were built with iRepertoire HTBI primers and Arm-PCR amplification of CDR3 regions. Gel purification was performed on PCR products prior to sequencing. Under the source paper's analysis protocol: Gene usage analysis of CDR3 amino acid clonotypes relied on the 55 to 80 TRBV and more than twelve TRBJ segments identified across samples. COPE and FqMerger were used to merge the filtered high-quality paired reads into contigs. BLAST was used to align contigs to IMGT TRBV, TRBD and TRBJ reference genes, and CDR3 was defined according to IMGT. Highly expanded clones were defined as clonotypes with a frequency above 0.1%. Shannon entropy was used to measure repertoire diversity, and the Gini coefficient was used to measure V-J evenness. A clonotype found in more than one individual was treated as public. TCRdb passed the public sequencing reads through fastp at Q25 and MiXCR, retaining productive beta sequences. Every entry covers one CDR3 protein and lists the most common genes and DNA from its rows. What appears here as the V and J calls and clone size reflects TCRdb's work, not the paper's. The sample table holds 550,000 or so distinct CDR3 sequences, of which about 11% were seen once. About 8.9% of the sample is in the top ten clones.

These data were also filed under a second study, of T cells in Graves' hyperthyroidism and ophthalmopathy. The second paper states: Stable Graves' hyperthyroidism was defined as the absence of progression to ophthalmopathy over 18 months of follow-up. Hyperthyroidism patients were newly diagnosed, had a disease duration of under 2 months, and were aged 18 to 65 years. The study excluded patients with uncontrolled infections, other autoimmune diseases, pregnancy or lactation. Diagnoses relied on clinical symptoms, serum thyroxine and TRAb, thyroid ultrasound and orbital computed tomography. The TCR CDR3 was subjected to a first round of RT-PCR using the HTBI primer set and the Qiagen OneStep RT-PCR kit. Blood samples also contained most of the expanded thyroid clonotypes (frequency above 0.001), which suggests that blood repertoires may reflect thyroid immune responses. A model built on a 13 V-J signature distinguished ophthalmopathy from stable hyperthyroidism, reaching around 88% sensitivity and 81% to 83% specificity in cross-validation and 80%/75% in testing. In validation, progression to ophthalmopathy was predicted by the model with 70.59% sensitivity and 72% to 85% specificity, a median of approximately 6.5 months before onset. TCR V-J signatures able to tell the groups apart were searched for in a discovery cohort of 95 to 100 patients, of whom roughly 42 had Graves' ophthalmopathy and around 56 had stable Graves' hyperthyroidism. Prospective prediction of ophthalmopathy was tested in an independent validation cohort of approximately 19 hyperthyroidism patients and 15 to 17 patients who later progressed to ophthalmopathy. The 100 discovery patients were randomly split 7:3 into training and test sets. The study also compared thyroid tissue and blood T-cell repertoires from 6 or 7 Graves' hyperthyroidism patients. After sampling, hyperthyroidism patients received methimazole starting at 30 mg daily, and ophthalmopathy patients received high-dose intravenous methylprednisolone. The libraries were constructed in a second round of multiplex PCR and then size-selected and purified. Sequencing of the libraries was done on an Illumina HiSeq2000 using paired-end 100 bp reads. SOAPnuke was used to process the raw data, removing reads that contained adapters or uncalled bases, had a mean Phred below 15, or lacked an exact match to the constant primer or identifier. High-quality paired reads were merged using COPE v1.2.5, and each unique nucleotide sequence was defined as a clonotype. MiTCR v1.1 was used to align the clonotypes against IMGT TRBV, TRBD and TRBJ reference segments. Only V-J combinations with frequency above 0.0001, covering roughly 99% of repertoires, were analysed. A TCS score was defined as the ratio of F50 (clonal expansion) to E x V (chaos), with BLOSUM62-based TCRdist applied between CDR3 peptides within each V-J. Welch's t-statistics and random forest reduced around 550 V-J features to fewer than 15, which were used in a naive Bayes classifier (R e1071). Sample size was not statistically predetermined, and blinding of investigators to group allocation was not performed. TCR Vbeta CDR3 sequencing of approximately 140 peripheral blood samples (about 45 ophthalmopathy, some 75 hyperthyroidism and 17 progressor patients) is reported in the paper.

The TCR comes from a woman aged 25 to 39 with Graves disease. Donor details come from another sample of the same person, matched by shared clones. Source: peripheral blood mononuclear cells (PBMCs), taken at new diagnosis, from a patient treated with antithyroid drugs.

The nucleotide sequence reads TGTGCCAGCAGCCCTCGACAACCGAGTGACTATGGCTACACCTTC. The translation is CASSPRQPSDYGYTF. The V and J genes are TRBV9 and TRBJ1-2, with the D gene too uncertain to name. The germline V gene encodes CDR1 SGDLS and CDR2 YYNGEE. The CDR3 starts with the cysteine, ends with the phenylalanine, and has 15 residues. CDR3 DNA only is kept here, 45 bases in frame from base 1. A distance of 16 bases separates the germline ends of V and J, which lose 4 bases and 3 bases respectively.